The 10 T cell receptor beta chains reported below all come from one sample, sequenced in a study of vaccination and CD4 T cells after COVID-19. The assay that was used to sequence DNA from cultured CD4+ T cells was the Oncomine TCR Beta short-read assay. One entry per CDR3 protein, called by TCRdb with MiXCR from the PCR reads. The data show more than 10,000 distinct CDR3 sequences, under 55% seen once. These receptors have no known antigen. Treatment: roughly 11-day PBMC culture with coronavirus spike peptide pools or control peptides (ViraFEST assay). The material was CD4+ T cells from blood, cultured in vitro, obtained after SARS-CoV-2 vaccination. All receptors derive from a human donor who had recovered from COVID-19.

The V and J genes are TRBV20-1 and TRBJ1-6; D is perhaps TRBD1 (6 bases). V was shortened by 7 bases and J by 0 bases, with 16 bases between the two germline ends. The CDR3 is 16 amino acids. Per germline, CDR1 DFQATT and CDR2 SNEGSKA (reference sequence). The CDR3 spells CSVGHLRSSYNSPLHF. The DNA of the CDR3 is TGCAGTGTGGGACACCTCAGGAGCTCCTATAATTCACCCCTCCACTTT.

This chain joins TRBV10-2 and TRBJ2-2; no firm D call. The V and J ends lost 2 bases and 4 bases respectively, with 11 bases between them. CDR3 length: 15 amino acids. Germline V gene sequence: CDR1 WSHSY, CDR2 SAAADI. The CDR3 DNA reads as TGCGCCAGCAGTGAGGGTGCGGCCGTCACCGGGGAGCTGTTTTTT. This codes for CASSEGAAVTGELFF.

The J gene is TRBJ2-1, the V gene TRBV28, with 7 bases matching TRBD2. V was pared by 1 base and J by 2 bases, with 8 bases of the junction left unmatched. The CDR3 has 17 residues. CDR1 and CDR2 from the germline V gene are MDHEN and SYDVKM. The CDR3 is CASSLYLSGSTYNEQFF. CDR3 in DNA: TGTGCCAGCAGTTTATACCTTAGCGGGTCCACCTACAATGAGCAGTTCTTC.

V and J are TRBV20-1 and TRBJ2-2; a possible D gene is TRBD2 (5 bases). Trimming pared 4 bases from V and 3 bases from J, leaving 9 bases between. Germline CDR1 and CDR2: DFQATT and SNEGSKA (reference sequence). CDR3 length equals 13 residues. The CDR3 DNA reads as TGCAGTGCTATTGGGAGAGACACCGGGGAGCTGTTTTTT. It is translated as CSAIGRDTGELFF.

The chain combines TRBV28 with TRBJ1-2, with TRBD1 identical over 7 bases. This CDR3 region has 13 residues. V was clipped by 6 bases and J by 4 bases; unmatched bases: 5. Germline lookup yields CDR1 MDHEN and CDR2 SYDVKM. In DNA, the CDR3 is TGTGCCAGCAGAGAACAGGGGACCTATGGCTACACCTTC. Protein product: CASREQGTYGYTF.

The chain couples TRBV4-3 to TRBJ2-6, with 9 bases matching TRBD2. Germline CDR1 reads LGHNA; CDR2 reads YSLEER. Germline trimming cut 3 bases from V and 4 bases from J; bases unmatched to any gene: 4. The CDR3 is made up of 16 amino acids. Here the CDR3 reads CASSQGLASGANVLTF. The CDR3 nucleotides are TGCGCCAGCAGCCAGGGACTAGCCTCCGGGGCCAACGTCCTGACTTTC.

The chain has TRBV20-1 and TRBJ2-6; D remains ambiguous. This CDR3 contains 14 residues. Germline V CDR1 and CDR2: DFQATT, SNEGSKA (reference sequence). V lost 5 bases to trimming and J lost 0 bases, with 8 bases between them. DNA for the CDR3: TGCAGTGCTCTGCAGGACTCTGGGGCCAACGTCCTGACTTTC. Translated: CSALQDSGANVLTF.

This clonotype was seen only once. This sequence joins TRBV20-1 and TRBJ2-2; D not resolved. Germline loops: CDR1 DFQATT, CDR2 SNEGSKA (reference sequence). Trimming stripped 0 bases from V and 0 bases from J, with 8 bases between. The CDR3 runs to 15 residues. The CDR3 is CSAREQPANTGELFF. CDR3 DNA: TGCAGTGCTAGAGAACAGCCCGCGAACACCGGGGAGCTGTTTTTT.

This clonotype was counted between two and nine times. The V and J genes are TRBV6-5 and TRBJ2-5; 11 bases line up with TRBD2. Germline trimming cut 2 bases from V and 4 bases from J; bases unmatched to any gene: 3. The CDR3 is 15 residues long. The germline gives CDR1 MNHEY, CDR2 SVGAGI. CDR3 protein: CASSYATSGRETQYF. In DNA form, the CDR3 reads TGTGCCAGCAGTTACGCCACTAGCGGGAGAGAGACCCAGTACTTC.

There are a few counts of this clonotype. The V and J genes are TRBV20-1 and TRBJ1-1; TRBD1 matches at 12 bases. V trimming: 5 bases; J trimming: 0 bases; junction bases outside the gene matches: 1. This CDR3 has 14 amino acids. Germline CDR1 DFQATT, CDR2 SNEGSKA (reference sequence). The CDR3 region is CSAGDRGLNTEAFF. In DNA form, the CDR3 reads TGCAGTGCTGGGGACAGGGGGCTGAACACTGAAGCTTTCTTT.